The rows below give T cell receptor beta chains drawn from one sample of a study of regulatory T cells in long-lasting Graves disease. TCRdb processed the multiplex PCR reads anew with MiXCR; each CDR3 protein has one entry. This sample yields roughly 500,000 distinct CDR3 sequences, of which about 20% are seen a single time; 6.5% to 8% belongs to the top ten. The source material was peripheral blood mononuclear cells (PBMCs), sampled when the disease was refractory, from a patient treated with antithyroid drugs. The origin of the receptors is a female donor with Graves disease. Each CDR3 is given with its conserved first and last residue. A D gene is named only where the DNA matches it firmly. Clone size is shown for a subset of rows, as once, few, many or a class of expanded clone.

v_gene	d_gene	abundance	len	j_gene	CDR3nt	CDR3aa
TRBV6-1	TRBD1	few	17	TRBJ1-5	TGTGCCAGCAGGGGACAGGGGTCAATTTATAGCAATCAGCCCCAGCATTTT	CASRGQGSIYSNQPQHF
TRBV12-3/TRBV12-4	-	many	19	TRBJ1-2	TGTGCCAGCAGTTGCTACAGGGACGGAAACCCTCGACTAGACTATGGCTACACCTTC	CASSCYRDGNPRLDYGYTF
TRBV3-1	-	many	16	TRBJ1-2	TGTGCCAGCAGCCAAGAGGGAACAGGTCAGGGATATGGCTACACCTTC	CASSQEGTGQGYGYTF
TRBV20-1	-	many	15	TRBJ2-6	TGCAGTGCTTCGGGACCCCCCTCTGGGGCCAACGTCCTGACTTTC	CSASGPPSGANVLTF
TRBV5-1	-	-	15	TRBJ2-7	TGCGCCAGCAGCTTGAGGGACATGAAGTCCGGCGAGCAGTACTTC	CASSLRDMKSGEQYF
TRBV7-8	-	many	15	TRBJ2-2	TGTGCCAGCAGCTTGGCGGGACGAACCACCGGGGAGCTGTTTTTT	CASSLAGRTTGELFF
TRBV7-2	-	few	13	TRBJ1-4	TGTGCCAGCAGCCCGAGATATAATGAAAAACTGTTTTTT	CASSPRYNEKLFF
TRBV28	TRBD1	many	14	TRBJ1-1	TGTGCCAGCAGTTATACAGGGGGCGGTACTGAAGCTTTCTTT	CASSYTGGGTEAFF
TRBV29-1	TRBD1	few	13	TRBJ1-2	TGCAGCGTTGAACACCCTCGGGACAGTGGCTACACCTTC	CSVEHPRDSGYTF
TRBV6-2/TRBV6-3	-	-	15	TRBJ1-5	TGTGCCAGCGCGCCGTGGGGGGGGAGCAATCAGCCCCAGCATTTT	CASAPWGGSNQPQHF
TRBV10-1	TRBD1	-	15	TRBJ2-1	TGCGCCAGCAGCTACGACAGGGGCGCCTACAATGAGCAGTTCTTC	CASSYDRGAYNEQFF
TRBV12-3/TRBV12-4	-	few	16	TRBJ2-5	TGTGCCAGCACCCTTCAGGGGATAAGCACTAAAGAGACCCAGTACTTC	CASTLQGISTKETQYF
TRBV7-6	-	-	12	TRBJ1-1	TGTGCCAGCAGCTCCCGGGGGGGGGAAGCTTTCTTT	CASSSRGGEAFF
TRBV24-1	-	few	12	TRBJ2-5	TGTGCCACCAGTGATGTGAGGGAGACCCAGTACTTC	CATSDVRETQYF
TRBV30	-	many	15	TRBJ2-5	TGTGCCTGGTGCCACGGGGCCGGCGTTGGGGAGACCCAGTACTTC	CAWCHGAGVGETQYF
TRBV7-2	-	-	13	TRBJ2-7	TGTGCCAGCAGCCCTTACCGGGACTACGAGCAGTACTTC	CASSPYRDYEQYF
TRBV7-6	TRBD2	-	17	TRBJ2-1	TGTGCCAGCAGCCCCCGTAGCGGGGAGGGCCCCTACAATGAGCAGTTCTTC	CASSPRSGEGPYNEQFF
TRBV11-2	TRBD2	-	14	TRBJ2-7	TGTGCCAGCAGTTACAGGCGGGAGAGGTACGAGCAGTACTTC	CASSYRRERYEQYF
TRBV28	-	few	14	TRBJ2-7	TGTGCCAGCAGTGCCCCGAGGGGGACCTACGAGCAGTACTTC	CASSAPRGTYEQYF
TRBV4-3	-	-	16	TRBJ2-7	TGCGCCAGCAGCCAGGCCATAGCGGCAAATCACGACGAGCAGTACTTC	CASSQAIAANHDEQYF
TRBV9	-	-	15	TRBJ1-1	TGTGCCAGCAGCGACCCGGGGACATTGAACACTGAAGCTTTCTTT	CASSDPGTLNTEAFF
TRBV28	TRBD2	many	14	TRBJ2-7	TGTGCCAGCAGCCGCCATGGGACTAGCTTCAAGCAGTACTTC	CASSRHGTSFKQYF
TRBV7-9	TRBD1	few	13	TRBJ1-1	TGTGCCAGCGGAGGGGGCACTTACACTGAAGCTTTCTTT	CASGGGTYTEAFF
TRBV12-3/TRBV12-4	TRBD1	many	14	TRBJ2-2	TGTGCCAGCAGTCCTGGACAGGGGCGGGGGGAGCTGTTTTTT	CASSPGQGRGELFF
TRBV12-3/TRBV12-4	-	many	12	TRBJ1-1	TGTGCCAGCCGGGCCCCGAACACTGAAGCTTTCTTT	CASRAPNTEAFF
TRBV20-1	-	few	15	TRBJ2-7	TGCAGTGCTAGATCCCTCCAGGGTTGGACCTACGAGCAGTACTTC	CSARSLQGWTYEQYF
TRBV6-5	-	-	13	TRBJ1-4	TGTGCCAGCAGTTACTCGATTCGGGAGAAACTGTTTTTT	CASSYSIREKLFF
TRBV7-9	TRBD2	few	17	TRBJ2-2	TGTGCCAGCACCTCCCAGAGGACTAGCGATGACACCGGGGAGCTGTTTTTT	CASTSQRTSDDTGELFF
TRBV3-1	-	-	14	TRBJ1-5	TGTGCCAGCAGCCAAGATTTGGTGTCCCGGCCCCAGCATTTT	CASSQDLVSRPQHF
TRBV6-5	TRBD2	many	16	TRBJ2-7	TGTGCCAGCAGTTTCCTAGGGCGGGGGGTCGGACTCGAGCAGTACTTC	CASSFLGRGVGLEQYF
TRBV6-2/TRBV6-3	-	many	14	TRBJ1-5	TGTGCCAGCACCACCGACATCTATAATCAGCCCCAGCATTTT	CASTTDIYNQPQHF
TRBV6-5	-	many	15	TRBJ2-2	TGTGCCAGCAGTTACCCCAGGGGAGCCACCGGGGAGCTGTTTTTT	CASSYPRGATGELFF
TRBV5-1	-	few	14	TRBJ2-5	TGCGCCAGCAGCTTGCCTGCCCAGCGGGAGACCCAGTACTTC	CASSLPAQRETQYF
TRBV7-3	-	few	15	TRBJ2-6	TGTGCCAGCAGCCGTTGGGAATCTGGGGCCAACGTCCTGACTTTC	CASSRWESGANVLTF
TRBV7-2	-	once	19	TRBJ1-5	TGTGCCAGCAGCTTATCTCCAACAGGATTCCTGGGAGGCAATCAGCCCCAGCATTTT	CASSLSPTGFLGGNQPQHF
TRBV19	TRBD1	many	15	TRBJ2-7	TGTGCCAGTAGTCTCGAACAGGACAGGGGGTCCGAGCAGTACTTC	CASSLEQDRGSEQYF
TRBV19	-	few	15	TRBJ1-5	TGTGCCAGTACCTTGGACCCGGCGGGCAATCAGCCCCAGCATTTT	CASTLDPAGNQPQHF
TRBV7-4	-	-	11	TRBJ1-1	TGTGCCAGCAGAGGATCGATAGAAGCTTTCTTT	CASRGSIEAFF
TRBV5-1	-	-	15	TRBJ2-7	TGCGCCAGCAGCTTGGTACCAGGCGATATCTACGAGCAGTACTTC	CASSLVPGDIYEQYF
TRBV11-2	TRBD2	-	15	TRBJ2-1	TGTGCCAGCAGCTTATGGGCTAGCGGGAGGGGCGGTGAGTTCTTC	CASSLWASGRGGEFF
TRBV2	TRBD2	-	13	TRBJ2-3	TGTGCCAGCATTAGCGGGAGCACAGATACGCAGTATTTT	CASISGSTDTQYF
TRBV29-1	-	many	16	TRBJ2-6	TGCAGCGTTGTAGCGGTACTGAGCTCTGGGGCCAACGTCCTGACTTTC	CSVVAVLSSGANVLTF